This T cell receptor (beta chain) was sequenced during a study of cytotoxic CD8 clonotypes in ibrutinib-treated CLL. Study at large: It was after a median roughly eleven months of treatment, range 6 to 36, that response samples were taken.

A word on this clone: Antigen: not known.

Findings and limits, study-wide: An increase in clonality occurred at ibrutinib response, followed by a return toward baseline at progression.

CDR1 and CDR2 from the germline V gene are MDHEN and SYDVKM. The J segment lost 4 bases and the V segment lost 7 bases, leaving 10 bases of the junction unmatched. The CDR3 extends over 15 amino acids. Measured with immunoSEQ multiplex PCR; TCRdb has only the in-frame clones, and not every one. In the table there are some 200,000 clones, approximately 68% of which are singletons. The clonotype was recovered from a human donor with chronic lymphocytic leukemia. The chain joins TRBV28 to TRBJ2-7; 10 nucleotides agree with TRBD2. Sequences were derived from PBMCs, sampled after 24 months of ibrutinib treatment. This CDR3 is CASITRTSGWYEQYF. DNA of the CDR3: TGTGCCAGCATAACAAGGACTAGCGGCTGGTACGAGCAGTACTTC. The full variable domain, its missing parts supplied by reference TRBV28 and TRBJ2-7, is DVKVTQSSRYLVKRTGEKVFLECVQDMDHENMFWYRQDPGLGLRLIYFSYDVKMKEKGDIPEGYSVSREKKERFSLILESASTNQTSMYLCASITRTSGWYEQYFGPGTRLTVT.